Shown below are 22 T cell receptor beta chains from a single sample sequenced in a study of early T cells in non-severe SARS-CoV-2 infection. TCRdb reprocessed the 5' RACE reads via MiXCR and lists one record per CDR3 protein. The data show approximately 70,000 distinct CDR3 sequences, about 5% seen once. The starting material was whole blood, obtained at baseline. Every receptor here comes from an adult who was a healthcare worker with PCR-confirmed SARS-CoV-2 infection or an uninfected control (not recorded which).

This clonotype occurred many times. The rearrangement uses TRBV5-1 and TRBJ2-6; D uncertain. Germline assignment: CDR1 SGHRS and CDR2 YFSETQ. The CDR3 length is 15 residues. Deletions cut 2 bases from V and 1 base from J, with 7 bases between. The CDR3 spells CASSFRHSGANVLTF. The CDR3 nucleotides are TGCGCCAGCAGCTTTAGGCATTCTGGGGCCAACGTCCTGACTTTC.

This clonotype was seen many times. The chain recombines TRBV7-2 with TRBJ2-3; no definite D call. Germline values: CDR1 SGHTA, CDR2 FQGNSA. The CDR3 consists of 13 residues. V was shortened by 10 bases and J by 0 bases, with 11 bases between the two germline ends. CDR3 in DNA: TGTGCCACCGCCGGAGTTAGCACAGATACGCAGTATTTT. This sequence encodes CATAGVSTDTQYF.

CDR3 DNA: TGTGCCAGCAGCCTCCGGACTAGCGGTAGGAGCTCCTACGAGCAGTACTTC. Its translation is CASSLRTSGRSSYEQYF. The gene calls are TRBV12-3 or TRBV12-4 and TRBJ2-7; TRBD2 matches 10 bases. CDR3 length: 17 residues. Germline trimming cut 6 bases from V and 0 bases from J; bases unmatched to any gene: 11.

This clonotype was counted between two and nine times. This chain joins TRBV6-5 and TRBJ1-6, with D hard to call. Germline loops: CDR1 MNHEY, CDR2 SVGAGI. V lost 0 bases, J lost 7 bases, and 4 bases lay in between. There are 13 residues in the CDR3. CDR3 in amino acids: CASSYSGNSPLHF. The CDR3 DNA is TGTGCCAGCAGTTACTCAGGGAATTCACCCCTCCACTTT.

This clonotype appeared many times. The V call is TRBV10-1, the J call TRBJ1-4; D not certain. CDR1 and CDR2 (germline): WNHNN, SYGVQD (reference sequence). Trimming cost V 3 bases and J 4 bases, with 9 bases left between them. CDR3 length equals 14 residues. The CDR3 sequence: CASSDVKGNEKLFF. The CDR3 DNA follows: TGCGCCAGCAGTGATGTGAAGGGTAATGAAAAACTGTTTTTT.

This clonotype was recorded a few times. The chain has TRBV7-8 and TRBJ2-7; 14 bases are a match to TRBD2. This CDR3 spans 18 amino acids. The V and J ends lost 6 bases and 3 bases, in that order; junction bases with no gene match: 13. The germline gives CDR1 SGHVS, CDR2 FQNEAQ. CDR3 nucleotide sequence: TGTGCCAGCAGGAGCGGGACTAGCGGGAGTATAGGCTTCTACGAGCAGTACTTC. Residues: CASRSGTSGSIGFYEQYF.

This clonotype was observed at least ten times. V gene TRBV20-1 combines with J gene TRBJ2-7, with 8 bases fitting TRBD2. Trimming took 3 bases from V and 6 from J; bases not matched to a gene: 10. The germline CDR1 and CDR2 sequences are DFQATT and SNEGSKA (reference sequence). This CDR3 comprises 14 residues. This chain's CDR3 is CSARIGRASFEQYF. In DNA form, the CDR3 reads TGCAGTGCTAGGATCGGGAGGGCTTCGTTCGAGCAGTACTTC.

This clonotype was seen many times. In DNA, the CDR3 is TGTGCCAGCAGTGACAGGGAGAACACTGAAGCTTTCTTT. It specifies CASSDRENTEAFF. V usage is TRBV6-1 and J usage is TRBJ1-1; tentative D call: TRBD1 (5 bases). The CDR3 runs to 13 residues. Trimming stripped 3 bases from V and 1 base from J, with 6 bases between. Germline V CDR1 and CDR2: MNHNS, SASEGT.

The gene calls are TRBV29-1 and TRBJ1-1, with D perhaps matching TRBD1 (6 bases). This CDR3 has 15 amino acids. The V gene's germline CDR1 is SQVTM and CDR2 ANQGSEA. Trimming took 7 bases from V and 1 from J, leaving 19 bases between them. In DNA form, the CDR3 reads TGCAGCGCCGAGGCCCGGGGGCTTGGGAACACTGAAGCTTTCTTT. Translating gives CSAEARGLGNTEAFF.

CDR3 in DNA: TGTGCCAGCAGCTTTACGGGATCCCAAGAGACCCAGTACTTC. Protein: CASSFTGSQETQYF. The J gene is TRBJ2-5, the V gene TRBV7-2; possible D gene TRBD2, 5 bases. Germline CDR1 is SGHTA and CDR2 is FQGNSA. The CDR3 runs 14 residues. The V end was cut by 3 bases, the J end by 1 base, with 9 bases between.

This clonotype was recorded many times. This chain uses TRBV18 with TRBJ2-1; a weak D match, TRBD2 (6 bases). CDR3 length: 16 amino acids. The V end was cut by 0 bases, the J end by 5 bases, with 14 bases between. CDR1 and CDR2 from the germline V gene are KGHSH and LQKENI. The CDR3 region is CASSPPKTSFHNEQFF. In DNA form, the CDR3 reads TGTGCCAGCTCACCACCGAAAACTAGCTTCCACAATGAGCAGTTCTTC.

This clonotype was seen more than once but under ten times. This chain's CDR3 is CASIRTSGSYNEQFF. The CDR3 region has the DNA TGTGCCAGCATCCGGACTAGCGGGAGCTACAATGAGCAGTTCTTC. V is TRBV5-6 and J is TRBJ2-1, with 13 bases matching TRBD2. Germline V gene sequence: CDR1 SGHDT, CDR2 YYEEEE. With V trimmed by 6 bases and J by 3 bases, 3 bases remained unmatched. The CDR3 has 15 amino acids.

This clonotype was counted at least ten times. The CDR3 DNA reads as TGTGCCAGCAGTTGGGGCGGAGAACTTAACTATGGCTACACCTTC. Translating it yields CASSWGGELNYGYTF. The rearrangement uses TRBV12-3 or TRBV12-4 and TRBJ1-2, with D tentatively TRBD1 (5 bases). V lost 4 bases and J lost 1, with 13 bases in between. The CDR3 covers 15 residues.

This clonotype was picked up many times. The V call is TRBV12-3 or TRBV12-4, the J call TRBJ2-1; a weak D match, TRBD2 (5 bases). The CDR3 covers 14 residues. Trimming took 6 bases from V and 4 from J, leaving 13 bases between them. This CDR3 reads CASSSVSGYNEQFF. The CDR3, as DNA: TGTGCCAGCAGCTCGGTCAGCGGTTACAATGAGCAGTTCTTC.

This clonotype was picked up many times. V usage is TRBV7-6 and J usage is TRBJ1-1; D is possibly TRBD1 (6 bases). CDR3 size: 15 residues. Germline lookup yields CDR1 SGHVS and CDR2 FNYEAQ. V was cut by 5 bases and J by 8 bases, with 21 bases left in between. CDR3 amino acids: CASSPLLSTGLEAFF. The CDR3 DNA reads TGTGCCAGCAGCCCGCTGCTTTCTACAGGGCTGGAAGCTTTCTTT.

This clonotype has a count of ten or more. V gene TRBV20-1 combines with J gene TRBJ2-7; 9 nucleotides agree with TRBD2. The germline CDR1 and CDR2 sequences are DFQATT and SNEGSKA (reference sequence). V was pared by 0 bases and J by 4 bases, with 7 bases of the junction left unmatched. There are 15 residues in the CDR3. In DNA form, the CDR3 reads TGCAGTGCTAGAGACAGGACTAGCGAGTCATACGAGCAGTACTTC. This translates into CSARDRTSESYEQYF.

This clonotype was seen only a few times. V and J are TRBV30 and TRBJ2-3; D not resolved. Germline CDR1 and CDR2: GTSNPN and SVGIG (reference sequence). The CDR3 has 16 amino acids. V was shortened by 0 bases and J by 0 bases, with 13 bases between the two germline ends. CDR3 loop: CAWSVLGGASTDTQYF. The DNA of the CDR3 is TGTGCCTGGAGTGTATTGGGTGGAGCTAGCACAGATACGCAGTATTTT.

This clonotype appeared many times. The chain recombines TRBV5-5 with TRBJ2-1, with 11 bases matching TRBD2. The CDR3 runs 18 residues. Germline assignment: CDR1 SGHKS and CDR2 YYEKEE (reference sequence). The trim removed 4 bases at V and 3 bases at J, leaving 12 bases unmatched. The CDR3 protein is CASSPGTSGRWVYNEQFF. The CDR3 nucleotides are TGTGCCAGCAGCCCCGGGACTAGCGGAAGGTGGGTCTACAATGAGCAGTTCTTC.

Ten or more counts support this clonotype. J is TRBJ2-5 and V is TRBV12-3 or TRBV12-4, with 9 bases fitting TRBD1. V lost 1 base and J lost 2; bases outside the gene matches: 8. The CDR3 is 17 residues long. CDR3: CASSLGSGTGWQETQYF. In nucleotides, the CDR3 is TGTGCCAGCAGTTTAGGTTCCGGGACAGGGTGGCAAGAGACCCAGTACTTC.

This clonotype was counted only a few times. The chain has TRBV20-1 and TRBJ2-5, with D unresolved. Trimming shortened V by 3 bases and J by 1 base, and 9 bases separated the two germline ends. This CDR3 region has 13 residues. CDR1 and CDR2 from the germline V gene are DFQATT and SNEGSKA (reference sequence). The CDR3 sequence is CSASASAQETQYF. As DNA, the CDR3 is TGCAGTGCTAGTGCTAGTGCCCAAGAGACCCAGTACTTC.

This clonotype was counted ten times or more. Written as DNA, the CDR3 is TGTGCCAGCAGTTTCACTAGCGGGAGGAACACCGGGGAGCTGTTTTTT. It codes for CASSFTSGRNTGELFF. This rearrangement joins TRBV6-5 to TRBJ2-2, with 11 bases that match TRBD2. Germline V gives CDR1 MNHEY, CDR2 SVGAGI. The CDR3 covers 16 residues. Trimming removed 4 bases from V and 1 base from J; junction bases left unmatched: 2.

The chain employs TRBV19 and TRBJ2-7; D gene unclear. The CDR3 totals 14 residues. The germline V gene has CDR1 LNHDA and CDR2 SQIVND (reference sequence). The V end lost 2 bases, the J end lost 0 bases, and 8 bases lay between the germline ends. The CDR3 spells CASSIQAVSYEQYF. DNA for the CDR3: TGTGCCAGTAGTATACAGGCCGTCTCCTACGAGCAGTACTTC.